The 32 T cell receptor beta chains below were found in one sample sequenced in a study of shared clonotypes between healthy human individuals. The table came from immunoSEQ multiplex PCR; TCRdb's copy has only in-frame clones and leaves some out. The sample carries around 1.1 million clones, around three quarters recorded once. The sample was memory CD4+ T cells from PBMCs. Noted subset: CD45RA-negative fraction. These TCRs come from a man between 18 and 29 years old in good health. Some clones in this sample may be carry-over from other donors' samples.

Only one count was recorded for this clone. The V and J genes are TRBV28 and TRBJ2-4; D might be TRBD2 (5 bases). Germline CDR1 MDHEN, CDR2 SYDVKM. This CDR3 has 15 residues. V shed 2 bases and J shed 3 bases, with 11 bases lying between them. CDR3 coding DNA: TGTGCCAGCAGTTTAGAGGGCGACATCAAAAACATTCAGTACTTC. Translated: CASSLEGDIKNIQYF.

The genes are TRBV11-2 and TRBJ2-7, with no clear D. V lost 5 bases and J lost 2, with 13 bases in between. The CDR3 contains 14 residues. Germline lookup yields CDR1 SGHAT and CDR2 FQNNGV. CDR3 region: CASSTPTRTYEQYF. CDR3 in DNA: TGTGCCAGCAGCACTCCGACACGAACCTACGAGCAGTACTTC.

This chain connects TRBV6-4 to TRBJ2-3; D is possibly TRBD2 (5 bases). Germline-derived CDR1 and CDR2 are MRHNA and SNTAGT. V gave up 3 bases and J gave up 0 bases, with 7 bases separating them. This CDR3 contains 14 residues. The CDR3 nucleotides read TGTGCCAGCAGTGATGGCGGGAGCACAGATACGCAGTATTTT. Protein sequence: CASSDGGSTDTQYF.

This clone was picked up one time. The gene calls are TRBV15 and TRBJ2-1, with 8 bases fitting TRBD2. Germline loops: CDR1 LNHNV, CDR2 YYDKDF (reference sequence). The CDR3 runs to 17 residues. With V trimmed by 2 bases and J by 7 bases, 13 bases remained unmatched. CDR3 bases: TGTGCCACCAGCAGATCCCCGGGAGCGGGAGTGTTGAATGAGCAGTTCTTC. It codes for CATSRSPGAGVLNEQFF. The full variable domain, its missing parts supplied by reference TRBV15 and TRBJ2-1, is DAMVIQNPRYQVTQFGKPVTLSCSQTLNHNVMYWYQQKSSQAPKLLFHYYDKDFNNEADTPDNFQSRRPNTSFCFLDIRSPGLGDTAMYLCATSRSPGAGVLNEQFFGPGTRLTVL.

This chain connects TRBV11-3 to TRBJ2-7; D is uncertain. CDR3 length equals 13 residues. Germline V gene lookup returns CDR1 SGHNT and CDR2 YENEEA. V gave up 4 bases and J gave up 6 bases, with 13 bases separating them. CDR3 nucleotide sequence: TGTGCCAGCAGCTATCTAAGACCTGCCGAGCAGTACTTC. It specifies CASSYLRPAEQYF.

J is TRBJ1-2 and V is TRBV19, with D maybe TRBD1 (5 bases). The CDR3 sequence is 16 residues long. Trimming removed 2 bases from V and 2 bases from J, with 15 bases in between. Per germline, CDR1 LNHDA and CDR2 SQIVND (reference sequence). The CDR3 DNA reads TGTGCCAGTAGTATATTATCCTCGAGGACAAACTATGGCTACACCTTC. Translation gives CASSILSSRTNYGYTF.

The chain has TRBV7-6 and TRBJ1-5; TRBD1 might be the D (6 bases). Deletions cut 5 bases from V and 0 bases from J, with 20 bases between. The germline CDR1 and CDR2 sequences are SGHVS and FNYEAQ. The CDR3 sequence is 18 residues long. CDR3 amino acids: CASSPRPRDTYSNQPQHF. The CDR3 DNA reads TGTGCCAGCAGCCCCCGACCCCGGGACACCTATAGCAATCAGCCCCAGCATTTT.

The gene calls are TRBV28 and TRBJ2-7; 9 bases map to TRBD2. CDR3 length equals 22 residues. Germline CDR1 MDHEN, CDR2 SYDVKM. V was pared by 3 bases and J by 1 base, with 25 bases of the junction left unmatched. CDR3 DNA: TGTGCCAGCAGTTTTGATAACCGACTAGCGGCAATCCTACGGGGAGTTTCCTACGAGCAGTACTTC. Protein product: CASSFDNRLAAILRGVSYEQYF.

This clone was seen a few times. This chain links TRBV7-6 with TRBJ2-7; possibly TRBD1 or TRBD2 for D (6 bases each). CDR1 SGHVS and CDR2 FNYEAQ come from the germline V gene. The CDR3 covers 14 residues. Trimming took 4 bases from V and 6 from J, leaving 16 bases between them. The CDR3 DNA sequence: TGTGCCAGCAGCTCAGTAGGAGGGGGGACCGAGCAGTACTTC. Protein: CASSSVGGGTEQYF.

This clone turned up a few times. This rearrangement joins TRBV5-1 to TRBJ2-1; D is undetermined. The ends were cut back, 0 bases at V and 15 bases at J, with 10 bases in the middle. Per germline, CDR1 SGHRS and CDR2 YFSETQ. There are 11 residues in the CDR3. The CDR3 nucleotides are TGCGCCAGCAGCTTGGGATCCCAGCGGTTCTTC. It yields the protein CASSLGSQRFF. Full variable domain (missing parts from reference TRBV5-1 and TRBJ2-1): KAGVTQTPRYLIKTRGQQVTLSCSPISGHRSVSWYQQTPGQGLQFLFEYFSETQRNKGNFPGRFSGRQFSNSRSEMNVSTLELGDSALYLCASSLGSQRFFGPGTRLTVL.

Only one count was recorded for this clone. The chain is built from TRBV15 and TRBJ2-2; no clear D. Germline CDR1 is LNHNV and CDR2 is YYDKDF (reference sequence). V was pared by 0 bases and J by 1 base, with 9 bases between. This CDR3 comprises 16 residues. The CDR3 sequence: CATSRDRSGNTGELFF. The CDR3 DNA sequence: TGTGCCACCAGCAGAGATAGATCCGGGAACACCGGGGAGCTGTTTTTT.

This chain links TRBV29-1 with TRBJ2-3, with D tentatively TRBD2 (5 bases). Trimming cost V 7 bases and J 1 base, with 9 bases left between them. The CDR3 has 12 amino acids. CDR1 SQVTM and CDR2 ANQGSEA come from the germline V gene. CDR3 sequence: CSGWTRTDTQYF. CDR3 sequence (DNA): TGCAGCGGTTGGACTCGCACAGATACGCAGTATTTT.

The chain has TRBV28 and TRBJ1-5; D is undetermined. The CDR3 runs to 14 residues. V was clipped by 7 bases and J by 6 bases, with 16 bases between them. CDR1 and CDR2 from the germline V gene are MDHEN and SYDVKM. CDR3 sequence reads: CASTSISELQPQHF. The DNA for the CDR3 is TGTGCCAGCACCTCCATTTCGGAGCTTCAGCCCCAGCATTTT.

The chain couples TRBV2 to TRBJ2-7; perhaps TRBD1 as D (5 bases). Trimming removed 11 bases at V and 3 bases at J, with 20 bases between. The germline gives CDR1 SNHLY, CDR2 FYNNEI. The CDR3 extends over 14 amino acids. This CDR3 reads CAARQSRLVYEQYF. The CDR3 nucleotides read TGTGCCGCACGACAGTCTCGTCTAGTCTACGAGCAGTACTTC.

This clone has a count of ten or more. J is TRBJ2-3 and V is TRBV19, with D perhaps being TRBD1 or TRBD2 (5 bases each). Trimming removed 7 bases from V and 4 bases from J, with 9 bases in between. This CDR3 is built from 12 residues. Germline values: CDR1 LNHDA, CDR2 SQIVND (reference sequence). The chain's CDR3 is CASNRGSDTQYF. CDR3 nucleotides: TGTGCCAGTAATCGGGGCTCAGATACGCAGTATTTT. The whole variable domain, filled in from reference TRBV19 and TRBJ2-3, reads DGGITQSPKYLFRKEGQNVTLSCEQNLNHDAMYWYRQDPGQGLRLIYYSQIVNDFQKGDIAEGYSVSREKKESFPLTVTSAQKNPTAFYLCASNRGSDTQYFGPGTRLTVL.

This clone was counted many times. The CDR3, as DNA: TGTGCCAGCAGCCAAGCTCAGGGTTATGAAAAACTGTTTTTT. Residues: CASSQAQGYEKLFF. The rearrangement links TRBV4-2 to TRBJ1-4; TRBD1 is a possible D gene (5 bases). This CDR3 is 14 amino acids long. V was cut by 1 base and J by 6 bases, with 9 bases left in between. Germline assignment: CDR1 LGHNA and CDR2 YNFKEQ.

The J gene is TRBJ2-5, the V gene TRBV10-3, with 9 bases that match TRBD2. The CDR3 is 16 residues long. The J segment lost 4 bases and the V segment lost 3 bases, leaving 9 bases of the junction unmatched. CDR1 is ENHRY and CDR2 is SYGVKD in the germline V gene. DNA for the CDR3: TGTGCCATCAGTGAATCCGTTAGCGGGAGCAGAGAGACCCAGTACTTC. It yields the protein CAISESVSGSRETQYF.

As regards this clone: Other nucleotide sequences from this sample produce the same CDR3. The chain joins TRBV20-1 to TRBJ1-2; 7 nucleotides agree with TRBD1. This CDR3 contains 11 residues. V shed 6 bases, J shed 4 bases, and the junction held 2 bases outside the gene matches. Germline V gene sequence: CDR1 DFQATT, CDR2 SNEGSKA (reference sequence). DNA for the CDR3: TGCAGTGCCGGGACAGCCTATGGCTACACCTTC. Translation: CSAGTAYGYTF.

This chain uses TRBV5-1 with TRBJ2-7, with D perhaps TRBD1 (5 bases). This CDR3 has 14 amino acids. The V gene lost 3 bases and the J gene lost 5 bases, with 15 bases spanning the gap. Germline V gives CDR1 SGHRS, CDR2 YFSETQ. As DNA, the CDR3 is TGCGCCAGCAGCTGGGGCAGGGAAAAAAACGAGCAGTACTTC. It encodes CASSWGREKNEQYF.

Notes on this clone: A clone one base away is much larger, so this may be a read error. The identical CDR3 is also encoded by other nucleotide sequences in the sample. The rearrangement uses TRBV7-2 and TRBJ2-7; tentatively, D is TRBD2 (5 bases). CDR3 size: 14 residues. The V end lost 1 base, the J end lost 1 base, and 8 bases lay between the germline ends. From germline, CDR1 is SGHTA and CDR2 FQGNSA. The CDR3 DNA reads as TGTGCCAGCAGCTTAGATCGGGGTTCCTACGAGCAGTACTTC. It encodes CASSLDRGSYEQYF. Full variable domain (missing parts from reference TRBV7-2 and TRBJ2-7): GAGVSQSPSNKVTEKGKDVELRCDPISGHTALYWYRQSLGQGLEFLIYFQGNSAPDKSGLPSDRFSAERTGGSVSTLTIQRTQQEDSAVYLCASSLDRGSYEQYFGPGTRLTVT.

The genes are TRBV28 and TRBJ2-7; no clear D. Germline CDR1 reads MDHEN; CDR2 reads SYDVKM. Trimming pared 5 bases from V and 12 bases from J, leaving 17 bases between. The CDR3 sequence is 12 residues long. The CDR3 loop reads CASSPPVNKRYF. The CDR3 DNA reads as TGTGCCAGCAGTCCGCCCGTAAACAAGAGGTACTTC.

The CDR3 sequence: CSVEVTRSYEQYF. CDR3 nucleotide sequence: TGCAGCGTTGAAGTGACTCGATCCTACGAGCAGTACTTC. J is TRBJ2-7 and V is TRBV29-1; no reliable D call. V lost 1 base, J lost 1 base, and 8 bases lay in between. Germline V CDR1 and CDR2: SQVTM, ANQGSEA. This CDR3 contains 13 residues.

Concerning this clone itself: A read error may explain this, as a much larger clone is one base away. This same CDR3 is encoded by further DNA sequences in the sample. The chain links TRBV4-3 to TRBJ1-2, with a possible D match to TRBD1 (6 bases). Germline V gene data show CDR1 as LGHNA and CDR2 as YSLEER. The length of the CDR3 is 13 residues. Trimming shortened V by 5 bases and J by 7 bases, and 14 bases separated the two germline ends. The CDR3 is CASSGGQGLGYTF. The DNA of the CDR3 is TGCGCCAGCAGCGGGGGGCAGGGTCTTGGCTACACCTTC.

This clone was seen more than once but under ten times. Mismatch with germline at one junction end may stem from a read error. The J gene is TRBJ2-5, the V gene TRBV5-1, with D hard to call. The germline V gene has CDR1 SGHRS and CDR2 YFSETQ. This CDR3 spans 13 amino acids. CDR3 sequence: CASSLGEIETQYF. CDR3 DNA: TGCGCCAGCAGTTTGGGCGAAATTGAGACCCAGTACTTC.

J is TRBJ2-7 and V is TRBV4-2, with 8 bases aligning to TRBD2. After removal of 4 bases from V and 0 bases from J, the junction contained 11 bases not matched to a gene. Germline V gives CDR1 LGHNA, CDR2 YNFKEQ. The CDR3 covers 17 residues. The DNA for the CDR3 is TGTGCCAGCAGCCTCCATCGGGGGGGGGCGAGCTCCTACGAGCAGTACTTC. Amino acid sequence: CASSLHRGGASSYEQYF.

In this sample, this clone turned up once. This chain joins TRBV29-1 and TRBJ1-1, with TRBD1 matching over 9 bases. CDR1 is SQVTM, CDR2 ANQGSEA, per germline. The CDR3 contains 14 residues. J was trimmed by 4 bases and V by 7 bases; bases with no gene match: 10. In nucleotides, the CDR3 is TGCAGCGGAACCGGGACAGGGAGGGGCACTGAAGCTTTCTTT. Its translation: CSGTGTGRGTEAFF. Full variable domain (remainder filled in from reference TRBV29-1 and TRBJ1-1): SAVISQKPSRDICQRGTSLTIQCQVDSQVTMMFWYRQQPGQSLTLIATANQGSEATYESGFVIDKFPISRPNLTFSTLTVSNMSPEDSSIYLCSGTGTGRGTEAFFGQGTRLTVV.

The chain has TRBV30 and TRBJ2-3; D is possibly TRBD2 (6 bases). The germline V gene encodes CDR1 GTSNPN and CDR2 SVGIG (reference sequence). The CDR3 is made up of 12 amino acids. The V gene lost 3 bases and the J gene lost 5 bases, with 9 bases spanning the gap. In nucleotides, the CDR3 is TGTGCCTGGAGACTAGCCGGAGATACGCAGTATTTT. Residues: CAWRLAGDTQYF.

The chain joins TRBV5-1 to TRBJ2-5, with no clear D. Germline lookup yields CDR1 SGHRS and CDR2 YFSETQ. The CDR3 has 15 amino acids. Deletions cut 3 bases from V and 4 bases from J, with 16 bases between. CDR3 DNA sequence: TGCGCCAGCAGCTACCCCCGAACTCGCGGAGAGACCCAGTACTTC. This encodes CASSYPRTRGETQYF. The whole variable domain, filled in from reference TRBV5-1 and TRBJ2-5, reads KAGVTQTPRYLIKTRGQQVTLSCSPISGHRSVSWYQQTPGQGLQFLFEYFSETQRNKGNFPGRFSGRQFSNSRSEMNVSTLELGDSALYLCASSYPRTRGETQYFGPGTRLLVL.

V and J are TRBV9 and TRBJ2-5; 11 positions match TRBD1. Per germline, CDR1 SGDLS and CDR2 YYNGEE. V was clipped by 3 bases and J by 10 bases; unmatched bases: 8. This CDR3 has 14 residues. As DNA, the CDR3 is TGTGCCAGCAGCGGGACAGGGGGCTGGAATGTCCAGTACTTC. Translating it yields CASSGTGGWNVQYF.

J is TRBJ1-5 and V is TRBV5-1, with a possible D match to TRBD1 (5 bases). V lost 0 bases and J lost 2, with 12 bases in between. Germline CDR1 and CDR2: SGHRS and YFSETQ. This CDR3 contains 16 residues. The CDR3 spells CASSLGQPGGNQPQHF. Written as DNA, the CDR3 is TGCGCCAGCAGCTTGGGGCAGCCGGGGGGCAATCAGCCCCAGCATTTT. The full variable domain, rest sourced from reference TRBV5-1 and TRBJ1-5, is KAGVTQTPRYLIKTRGQQVTLSCSPISGHRSVSWYQQTPGQGLQFLFEYFSETQRNKGNFPGRFSGRQFSNSRSEMNVSTLELGDSALYLCASSLGQPGGNQPQHFGDGTRLSIL.

This clone occurred once. The rearrangement uses TRBV28 and TRBJ2-7, with 9 bases identical to TRBD2. This CDR3 comprises 16 residues. The ends lost 4 bases at V and 3 bases at J; junction bases unmatched: 10. Germline V lookup: CDR1 MDHEN, CDR2 SYDVKM. CDR3 residues: CASSSATSGLFYEQYF. CDR3 sequence (DNA): TGTGCCAGCAGTTCCGCCACTAGCGGGTTATTCTACGAGCAGTACTTC.

DNA for the CDR3: TGTGCCAGCAGCGCCGTCCAGAGCACAGATACGCAGTATTTT. Translation gives CASSAVQSTDTQYF. This chain connects TRBV9 to TRBJ2-3; no clear D gene. Trimming left V 3 bases short and J 0 bases short, with 8 bases between. Germline CDR1 and CDR2: SGDLS and YYNGEE. This CDR3 contains 14 residues. Using reference TRBV9 and TRBJ2-3 for the parts outside the CDR3, the full variable domain is DSGVTQTPKHLITATGQRVTLRCSPRSGDLSVYWYQQSLDQGLQFLIQYYNGEERAKGNILERFSAQQFPDLHSELNLSSLELGDSALYFCASSAVQSTDTQYFGPGTRLTVL.